This T cell receptor beta chain was documented in a study of T cells in localized non-small cell lung cancer. CDR3 size: 14 residues. Trimming removed 6 bases from V and 5 bases from J, with 15 bases in between. Germline V gene sequence: CDR1 MDHEN, CDR2 SYDVKM. Clones were sequenced by immunoSEQ multiplex PCR, and TCRdb holds only the in-frame ones, with some missing. The data hold roughly 13,000 clones, with around 84% observed a single time. The rearrangement joins TRBV28 to TRBJ2-3, with D perhaps TRBD2 (6 bases). The clonotype comes from a male donor at least 60 years old with stage I squamous cell lung carcinoma. The sample consisted of peripheral blood, taken before any cancer treatment. The CDR3 DNA follows: TGTGCCAGCAGGAGGCGGGGACCTGGAGATACGCAGTATTTT. It yields the protein CASRRRGPGDTQYF.